This TCR beta chain is drawn from a study of blood T cells in healthy people across ages. The study's findings and limits: The donors' CMV status was not determined, possibly confounding changes in expanded clonotypes. Relative to aged donors, long-lived donors carried more naive CD4+ cells and displayed higher diversity.

Healthy Caucasians from Russia aged roughly 6 to 95 served as donors. Trimming stripped 2 bases from V and 5 bases from J, with 10 bases between. CDR3 length: 15 amino acids. The V gene's germline CDR1 is LGHNA and CDR2 YSLEER. Primed by a sample-barcoded 5' primer and a J-beta primer mix, a second PCR proceeded for about 6 to 12 cycles. Each cDNA molecule received a tag from a template-switch adaptor that had 12 random nucleotides. A single record per CDR3 protein comes from TCRdb applying MiXCR to the 5' RACE reads. The sample carries over 600,000 distinct CDR3 sequences, about 43% recorded once. With respect to this clonotype: The antigen remains unidentified.

The clonotype comes from a man older than 75 in good health. The specimen was blood. V and J are TRBV4-3 and TRBJ2-6; D uncertain. This CDR3 reads CASSQRGSRANVLTF. CDR3 sequence (DNA): TGCGCCAGCAGCCAAAGAGGATCTAGGGCCAACGTCCTGACTTTC.